The rows below give T cell receptor beta chains drawn from one sample of a study of T cell responses to AZD1222 COVID-19 vaccine. Libraries were prepared by immunoSEQ multiplex PCR; TCRdb keeps only in-frame clonotypes and omits some of them. The data show about 110,000 clones, with about nine tenths seen just once and around 5% held by the top ten. This specimen consisted of peripheral blood, obtained on day 0 of AZD1222 vaccination. These receptors originate from an adult in good health. The CDR3 runs from the conserved cysteine through the conserved F or W. The D gene is left open where the match is weak. Size is stated for part of the rows, as once, few or many counts, or as a class when the clone is expanded.

V gene	clone size	J gene	D gene	CDR3 DNA	CDR3 protein
TRBV7-9	NA	TRBJ1-5	NA	TGTGCCAGCAGTTCGCAGGGTGACCAGCCCCAGCATTTT	CASSSQGDQPQHF
TRBV4-3	NA	TRBJ1-2	NA	TGCGCCAGCAGCCAAGATACCCAGGGGTTCTATGGCTACACCTTC	CASSQDTQGFYGYTF
TRBV28	once	TRBJ1-2	NA	TGTGCCAGCGTAGACGAGGGCAGGGAAAAGGATGGCTACACCTTC	CASVDEGREKDGYTF
TRBV5-1	NA	TRBJ2-1	NA	TGCGCCAGCAGCTTAAGACCCAGCGTCAATGAGCAGTTCTTC	CASSLRPSVNEQFF
TRBV10-1	NA	TRBJ1-1	NA	TGCGCCAGCAGTGATGATAATTATTGGGGGTCGGGCACTGAAGCTTTCTTT	CASSDDNYWGSGTEAFF
TRBV6-5	NA	TRBJ1-2	NA	TGTGCCAGCACCGACCCCAGGGGAGGTAACTATGGCTACACCTTC	CASTDPRGGNYGYTF
TRBV7-9	NA	TRBJ2-1	NA	TGTGCCAGCAGCCCCTTCGCACAGGGTATTGAGCAGTTCTTC	CASSPFAQGIEQFF
TRBV7-8	NA	TRBJ1-6	NA	TGTGCCAGCAGCTTAGCGGCAGGATCAAATTCACCCCTCCACTTT	CASSLAAGSNSPLHF
TRBV2	NA	TRBJ1-2	TRBD1	TGTGCCAGCAGTGAAGCCAGGGGGTCCTATGGCTACACCTTC	CASSEARGSYGYTF
TRBV7-2	NA	TRBJ1-5	TRBD1	TGTGCCAGCAGCTCGACAGGGGGTGACAATCAGCCCCAGCATTTT	CASSSTGGDNQPQHF
TRBV10-2	NA	TRBJ1-1	NA	TGCGCCAGCAGTATCTCAGGTCCAGTTGAAGCTTTCTTT	CASSISGPVEAFF
TRBV18	NA	TRBJ1-4	NA	TGTGCCAGCTCAGGGGGCCTAGCAACTAATGAAAAACTGTTTTTT	CASSGGLATNEKLFF
TRBV10-3	NA	TRBJ2-2	NA	TGTGCCATCAGCCCGGCCCAGAACACCGGGGAGCTGTTTTTT	CAISPAQNTGELFF
TRBV18	NA	TRBJ1-4	TRBD1	TGTGCCAGCTCACCAAGGGGGCAGGCTAATGAAAAACTGTTTTTT	CASSPRGQANEKLFF
TRBV19	NA	TRBJ1-2	NA	TGTGCCAGTAGTCCGGAGATGGGGGCCGGTATCAGGGATGGCTACACCTTC	CASSPEMGAGIRDGYTF
TRBV5-1	NA	TRBJ2-5	NA	TGCGCCAGCAGTAAAGACCAAGAGACCCAGTACTTC	CASSKDQETQYF
TRBV28	NA	TRBJ1-2	NA	TGTGCCAGCAGTTCGATAGGGGGTTCCTATGGCTACACCTTC	CASSSIGGSYGYTF
TRBV7-3	once	TRBJ1-2	TRBD1	TGTGCCAGCAGCTTATGGGCAGGGGGGAACTATGGCTACACCTTC	CASSLWAGGNYGYTF
TRBV15	NA	TRBJ1-4	NA	TGTGCCACCAGCAAGACTCGTCAGGGTGAAAAACTGTTTTTT	CATSKTRQGEKLFF
TRBV3-1/TRBV3-2	few	TRBJ2-7	NA	TGTGCCAGCAGCCCCGGCGGGGTTAGCGCATACGAGCAGTACTTC	CASSPGGVSAYEQYF
TRBV6-4	NA	TRBJ2-1	TRBD2	TGTGCCAGCAGTGAAGGTGGCGGGGGTTACAATGAGCAGTTCTTC	CASSEGGGGYNEQFF
TRBV4-1	NA	TRBJ1-1	NA	TGCGCCAGCAGCCAAGGGGGGAGAATCGACACTGAAGCTTTCTTT	CASSQGGRIDTEAFF
TRBV5-4	NA	TRBJ2-7	NA	TGTGCCAGCAGCTACCTCCTCGGAACCTCTACGAAGCAGTACTTC	CASSYLLGTSTKQYF
TRBV3-1/TRBV3-2	NA	TRBJ1-1	NA	TGTGCCAGCAGTAGGGACACGAACACTGAAGCTTTCTTT	CASSRDTNTEAFF
TRBV5-3	NA	TRBJ1-5	TRBD1	TGTGCCAGAAGCTTCCCCGGGACAGAAAAAGGCGATAGCAATCAGCCCCAGCATTTT	CARSFPGTEKGDSNQPQHF
TRBV19	NA	TRBJ1-2	NA	TGTGCCAGTAGTCAAGGTGGCTACACCTTC	CASSQGGYTF
TRBV6-5	NA	TRBJ1-1	NA	TGTGCCAGCAGTCTAACAGGAATCATGAACACTGAAGCTTTCTTT	CASSLTGIMNTEAFF
TRBV6-5	NA	TRBJ1-1	NA	TGTGCCAGCAGTTACTCGACCGCAGTGAACACTGAAGCTTTCTTT	CASSYSTAVNTEAFF
TRBV15	once	TRBJ1-4	NA	TGTGCCACCAGCAGAGACCGGGACCCAAGGGAAAAACTGTTTTTT	CATSRDRDPREKLFF
TRBV7-2	NA	TRBJ2-5	TRBD1	TGTGCCAGCAGCTTAGGGTTAGACAGGGGAAAAGAGACCCAGTACTTC	CASSLGLDRGKETQYF
TRBV4-3	NA	TRBJ2-3	NA	TGCGCCAGCAGCCAAGTGGAGGGGCACACAGATACGCAGTATTTT	CASSQVEGHTDTQYF
TRBV3-1/TRBV3-2	NA	TRBJ1-4	NA	TGTGCCAGCAGCCGGGGGGGAGCAACTAATGAAAAACTGTTTTTT	CASSRGGATNEKLFF
TRBV7-3	few	TRBJ2-3	NA	TGTGCCAGCAGCCCCGGAACCGATGGGGGATTTACGCAGTATTTT	CASSPGTDGGFTQYF
TRBV18	NA	TRBJ2-5	NA	TGTGCCAGCTCACCACCACTAGATAGCCTTAAGGAGACCCAGTACTTC	CASSPPLDSLKETQYF
TRBV5-1	NA	TRBJ2-7	TRBD1	TGCGCCAGCAGACGGACCGGACAGGGCTACGAGCAGTACTTC	CASRRTGQGYEQYF
TRBV10-3	NA	TRBJ1-2	NA	TGTGCCATCAGACGGATGGAGGATGGCTACACCTTC	CAIRRMEDGYTF
TRBV2	NA	TRBJ1-1	NA	TGTGCCAGCAGCTTCCAGGACACGAACACTGAAGCTTTCTTT	CASSFQDTNTEAFF
TRBV5-5	few	TRBJ1-4	NA	TGTGCCAGCAGTTTGGGGGTTGGTGAAAAACTGTTTTTT	CASSLGVGEKLFF
TRBV7-9	NA	TRBJ2-7	NA	TGTGCCAGCAGCCCCAGGGTGGGGGGTCTGGAGCAGTACTTC	CASSPRVGGLEQYF
TRBV11-1	NA	TRBJ1-4	NA	TGTGCCAGCAGCTTAGGTCCAGACCGTAATGAAAAACTGTTTTTT	CASSLGPDRNEKLFF